This TCR beta chain derives from a study of shared clonotypes between healthy human individuals. Study results and limitations: Few donors restricted represented genetic and exposure-history diversity. Expectations were that clonotype sharing among donors would be affected by sequencing depth.

This clone came up a few times. Antigen specificity is unknown. The V segment lost 5 bases and the J segment 4 bases; nucleotides outside the gene matches: 11. CDR1 and CDR2 from the germline V gene are SGHAT and FQDESV (reference sequence). The CDR3 has 15 residues. Libraries were prepared by immunoSEQ multiplex PCR; TCRdb keeps only in-frame clonotypes and omits some of them. The sample carries under 600,000 clones, around 81% recorded once. This TCR derives from a woman aged 35 to 49 in good health. Some clones in this sample may be carry-over from other donors' samples. This chain joins TRBV11-1 and TRBJ2-7, with TRBD1 identical over 7 bases. The sample taken for sequencing was PBMCs. The CDR3 region is CASSHISQGIYEQYF. The CDR3 nucleotides are TGTGCCAGCAGCCATATTTCACAGGGGATATACGAGCAGTACTTC.